Below, 25 T cell receptor beta chains from the same sample are listed, as sequenced in a study of T cells in Graves' hyperthyroidism and ophthalmopathy. Researchers took RNA transcripts and amplified the TCR beta CDR3 regions from them. The HTBI primer set was used in a first-round RT-PCR of the TCR CDR3. MiXCR was run by TCRdb on the multiplex PCR reads, yielding one entry per CDR3 protein. The table records 90,000 to 120,000 distinct CDR3 sequences, approximately 15% of them present only once. Sequenced: blood. All receptors derive from a woman aged 50 to 60 with Graves' hyperthyroidism.

The rearrangement uses TRBV4-1 and TRBJ2-2, with 7 bases identical to TRBD1. CDR3 length: 15 amino acids. Germline loops: CDR1 MGHRA, CDR2 YSYEKL. The trim removed 0 bases at V and 4 bases at J, leaving 2 bases unmatched. The chain's CDR3 is CASSQEGTATGELFF. CDR3 nucleotide sequence: TGCGCCAGCAGCCAAGAGGGGACAGCCACCGGGGAGCTGTTTTTT.

The sample holds many counts of this clonotype. This rearrangement joins TRBV12-3 or TRBV12-4 to TRBJ2-3, with D perhaps matching TRBD2 (5 bases). V was cut by 3 bases and J by 6 bases, with 7 bases left in between. This CDR3 is built from 12 residues. The CDR3 is CASSFQRDTQYF. In nucleotides, the CDR3 is TGTGCCAGCAGTTTTCAGCGGGATACGCAGTATTTT.

CDR3 loop: CASSLLGEGYEQYF. The CDR3 DNA reads TGTGCCAGCAGCTTACTGGGCGAAGGCTACGAGCAGTACTTC. The chain joins TRBV11-2 to TRBJ2-7; no clear D. Trimming removed 2 bases at V and 3 bases at J, with 11 bases between. Looked up from germline, CDR1 is SGHAT and CDR2 is FQNNGV. The CDR3 sequence is 14 residues long.

This clonotype was picked up many times. This rearrangement joins TRBV20-1 to TRBJ2-3; D is perhaps TRBD2 (6 bases). There are 19 residues in the CDR3. Trimming left V 0 bases short and J 6 bases short, with 28 bases between. Germline CDR1 and CDR2: DFQATT and SNEGSKA (reference sequence). This CDR3 is CSARDSGHVAVLKADTQYF. The CDR3 nucleotides are TGCAGTGCTAGAGATTCGGGGCATGTAGCGGTTCTTAAGGCGGATACGCAGTATTTT.

This clonotype has a count of ten or more. This chain links TRBV28 with TRBJ2-1; D perhaps matches TRBD1 (6 bases). There are 13 residues in the CDR3. The V and J ends lost 5 bases and 6 bases respectively, with 11 bases between them. Germline V lookup: CDR1 MDHEN, CDR2 SYDVKM. CDR3 in amino acids: CASSVQGTNEQFF. CDR3 nucleotide sequence: TGTGCCAGCAGTGTACAGGGTACCAATGAGCAGTTCTTC.

This clonotype was counted many times. This rearrangement joins TRBV2 to TRBJ1-1; the D gene is possibly TRBD1 (5 bases). Trimming left V 10 bases short and J 1 base short, with 13 bases between. CDR1 is SNHLY and CDR2 is FYNNEI in the germline V gene. There are 13 residues in the CDR3. The CDR3 DNA follows: TGTGCCACTGAGACAGACAGGAACACTGAAGCTTTCTTT. Residues: CATETDRNTEAFF.

This clonotype came up many times. The chain is built from TRBV10-3 and TRBJ2-3, with 11 bases identical to TRBD1. The germline V gene has CDR1 ENHRY and CDR2 SYGVKD. V dropped 3 bases and J dropped 2; count of bases not matched to a gene: 16. This CDR3 contains 20 residues. The CDR3 nucleotides read TGTGCCATCAGTGAAATCTTCATCGGGACAGGGGGACTCAACACAGATACGCAGTATTTT. It yields the protein CAISEIFIGTGGLNTDTQYF.

This clonotype was recorded many times. The chain employs TRBV11-2 and TRBJ2-5; 12 bases align to TRBD2. The CDR3 is 15 residues long. Germline trimming cut 3 bases from V and 5 bases from J; bases unmatched to any gene: 4. CDR1 and CDR2 (germline): SGHAT, FQNNGV. CDR3 region: CASSFLAGGLETQYF. The DNA of the CDR3 is TGTGCCAGCAGCTTTCTAGCGGGAGGGTTGGAGACCCAGTACTTC. Full variable domain (remainder filled in from reference TRBV11-2 and TRBJ2-5): EAGVAQSPRYKIIEKRQSVAFWCNPISGHATLYWYQQILGQGPKLLIQFQNNGVVDDSQLPKDRFSAERLKGVDSTLKIQPAKLEDSAVYLCASSFLAGGLETQYFGPGTRLLVL.

This clonotype was counted many times. The gene calls are TRBV3-1 and TRBJ2-1, with D perhaps matching TRBD1 (6 bases). With 3 bases removed from V and 8 bases from J, the gap between germline ends came to 11 bases. CDR3 length: 13 amino acids. The germline V gene has CDR1 LGHDT and CDR2 YNNKEL (reference sequence). CDR3 residues: CASSHAQGDEQFF. CDR3 in DNA: TGTGCCAGCAGCCACGCACAGGGCGATGAGCAGTTCTTC.

The sample holds many counts of this clonotype. V and J are TRBV28 and TRBJ2-5; D is ambiguous. Germline loops: CDR1 MDHEN, CDR2 SYDVKM. The CDR3 extends over 14 amino acids. V dropped 2 bases and J dropped 5 bases, with 12 bases sitting between them. The DNA of the CDR3 is TGTGCCAGCAGTTTAAGGCAGGTTGAGGAGACCCAGTACTTC. Amino acid sequence: CASSLRQVEETQYF.

Ten or more counts support this clonotype. V usage is TRBV19 and J usage is TRBJ1-5, with unresolved D. The germline CDR1 and CDR2 sequences are LNHDA and SQIVND (reference sequence). Trimming stripped 7 bases from V and 2 bases from J, with 15 bases between. The CDR3 is made up of 15 amino acids. The CDR3 loop reads CASTKGVSGNQPQHF. The DNA of the CDR3 is TGTGCCAGTACCAAGGGCGTTAGCGGCAATCAGCCCCAGCATTTT. The full variable domain, completed using reference TRBV19 and TRBJ1-5, is DGGITQSPKYLFRKEGQNVTLSCEQNLNHDAMYWYRQDPGQGLRLIYYSQIVNDFQKGDIAEGYSVSREKKESFPLTVTSAQKNPTAFYLCASTKGVSGNQPQHFGDGTRLSIL.

The table lists this clonotype with many counts. The rearrangement links TRBV5-1 to TRBJ1-2, with D uncertain. The CDR3 runs 13 residues. The germline V gene has CDR1 SGHRS and CDR2 YFSETQ. The V end was cut by 1 base, the J end by 1 base, with 5 bases between. As DNA, the CDR3 is TGCGCCAGCAGCTTGAGTGGTAACTATGGCTACACCTTC. Encoded protein: CASSLSGNYGYTF.

This clonotype was observed many times. V usage is TRBV20-1 and J usage is TRBJ2-7; possibly TRBD1 for D (6 bases). Deletions cut 6 bases from V and 6 bases from J, with 12 bases between. The CDR3 has 11 residues. Looked up from germline, CDR1 is DFQATT and CDR2 is SNEGSKA (reference sequence). The CDR3 protein is CSADLGGEQYV. The DNA for the CDR3 is TGCAGTGCCGACCTAGGGGGCGAGCAGTACGTC.

This clonotype was seen repeatedly, ten times or more. The genes are TRBV5-1 and TRBJ1-1; weak D call: TRBD1 (6 bases). Trimming took off 0 bases at V and 0 bases at J, with 9 bases between the two ends. CDR3 size: 15 residues. Germline CDR1 is SGHRS and CDR2 is YFSETQ. CDR3 residues: CASSLEAGVNTEAFF. CDR3 DNA sequence: TGCGCCAGCAGCTTGGAGGCAGGGGTGAACACTGAAGCTTTCTTT.

Notes on this clonotype: The junction and the germline gene differ at one end; a read error may be behind it. The chain is built from TRBV9 and TRBJ1-1, with D uncertain. Germline V gene data show CDR1 as SGDLS and CDR2 as YYNGEE. This CDR3 contains 13 residues. CDR3 region: CTSSVSRNTEAFF. CDR3 nucleotide sequence: TGTACCAGCAGCGTTTCTCGGAACACTGAAGCTTTCTTT.

This clonotype was observed many times. The chain is built from TRBV6-1 and TRBJ2-2, with TRBD1 identical over 7 bases. Germline V CDR1 and CDR2: MNHNS, SASEGT. The length of the CDR3 is 15 residues. Trimming took 6 bases from V and 2 from J; bases not matched to a gene: 6. The CDR3 protein is CASRRRQGNTGELFF. CDR3 nucleotide sequence: TGTGCCAGCAGACGCCGACAGGGAAACACCGGGGAGCTGTTTTTT.

This clonotype has a count of ten or more. The chain links TRBV12-3 or TRBV12-4 to TRBJ2-2; tentative D call: TRBD1 (6 bases). CDR3 length: 16 residues. Trimming removed 4 bases at V and 4 bases at J, with 16 bases between. The CDR3 DNA follows: TGTGCCAGCAGTTCCCGGGGCGGCAGGGGCACCGGGGAGCTGTTTTTT. It specifies CASSSRGGRGTGELFF.

This clonotype appeared many times. This chain uses TRBV20-1 with TRBJ2-5, with 10 positions matching TRBD2. This CDR3 comprises 18 residues. CDR1 DFQATT and CDR2 SNEGSKA come from the germline V gene (reference sequence). Germline trimming cut 0 bases from V and 2 bases from J; bases unmatched to any gene: 12. DNA for the CDR3: TGCAGTGCTAGAGATAACCTAGCGGGAGATCGTTGGCAAGAGACCCAGTACTTC. Residues: CSARDNLAGDRWQETQYF.

This clonotype was picked up many times. CDR3 in amino acids: CASSYDRDGNTIYF. The CDR3 DNA follows: TGTGCCAGCAGTTACGACAGGGACGGAAACACCATATATTTT. This sequence joins TRBV6-5 and TRBJ1-3; 7 bases line up with TRBD1. CDR1 is MNHEY and CDR2 is SVGAGI in the germline V gene. J was trimmed by 4 bases and V by 2 bases; bases with no gene match: 2. The CDR3 totals 14 residues.

Many counts were recorded for this clonotype. The rearrangement uses TRBV11-1 and TRBJ2-7; 8 bases match TRBD2. Germline V lookup: CDR1 SGHAT, CDR2 FQDESV (reference sequence). CDR3 length: 15 amino acids. Trimming at V came to 7 bases and at J to 2 bases, leaving 10 bases not matched to a gene. CDR3 coding DNA: TGTGCCAGCACCCCGAGCGGGAGTTGGGCCTACGAGCAGTACTTC. Its translation is CASTPSGSWAYEQYF.

This clonotype turned up a few times. The chain has TRBV7-2 and TRBJ1-2; D might be TRBD1 (6 bases). Germline V gene sequence: CDR1 SGHTA, CDR2 FQGNSA. This CDR3 has 14 residues. V was shortened by 5 bases and J by 0 bases, with 10 bases between the two germline ends. CDR3 in DNA: TGTGCCAGCAGCCACAGGGAGTCTAACTATGGCTACACCTTC. Its translation: CASSHRESNYGYTF.

V gene TRBV9 combines with J gene TRBJ1-4, with a tentative D call TRBD1 (6 bases). This CDR3 spans 19 amino acids. Trimming removed 0 bases at V and 0 bases at J, with 18 bases between. The germline V gene encodes CDR1 SGDLS and CDR2 YYNGEE. The CDR3 DNA sequence: TGTGCCAGCAGCGTAGAGCCTAGGACAGCAATTGCAACTAATGAAAAACTGTTTTTT. Residues: CASSVEPRTAIATNEKLFF.

The table lists this clonotype with a few counts. A much larger clone sits a single nucleotide away, making a read error possible. The rearrangement joins TRBV10-1 to TRBJ2-5, with D possibly matching TRBD1 (5 bases). Trimming took 0 bases from V and 3 from J, leaving 8 bases between them. The germline CDR1 and CDR2 sequences are WNHNN and SYGVQD (reference sequence). This CDR3 contains 14 residues. The chain's CDR3 is CASSESGREETQYF. CDR3 DNA sequence: TGCGCCAGCAGTGAGTCGGGCAGGGAAGAGACCCAGTACTTC.

As concerns this clonotype: One end of the junction does not line up with germline, which may come from a read error. The gene calls are TRBV28 and TRBJ2-1; D is possibly TRBD2 (6 bases). The CDR3 loop spans 14 amino acids. Germline CDR1 MDHEN, CDR2 SYDVKM. The CDR3 loop reads CASSFERPPGEQCF. The CDR3, as DNA: TGTGCCAGCAGTTTCGAGCGGCCCCCGGGGGAGCAGTGCTTC.

Ten or more counts support this clonotype. V gene TRBV9 combines with J gene TRBJ2-1; 13 bases map to TRBD2. The V and J ends lost 0 bases and 7 bases, in that order; junction bases with no gene match: 13. This CDR3 has 19 residues. Germline CDR1 SGDLS, CDR2 YYNGEE. DNA of the CDR3: TGTGCCAGCAGCGTAGATCTCGGGAGACTAGCGGGAGGTTTGAATGAGCAGTTCTTC. It encodes CASSVDLGRLAGGLNEQFF.